This TCR beta chain came from a study of T cell clonality in common variable immunodeficiency. Trimming pared 0 bases from V and 5 bases from J, leaving 16 bases between. CDR1 and CDR2 from the germline V gene are SGHTA and FQGNSA. The CDR3 covers 16 residues. Sequencing input was equivalent genomic DNA from CVID and controls. Generated by immunoSEQ multiplex PCR, the TCRdb table keeps only in-frame clones and is missing some. This repertoire holds 44,000 or so clones, and none appear only once. This clone has at least ten counts. Sequencing ends 3 residues short of the CDR3 end; the germline J gene provides the rest.

The origin of this receptor is a person aged 18-70 years in good health. Sequenced: peripheral blood mononuclear cells. The rearrangement links TRBV7-2 to TRBJ1-2; tentatively, D is TRBD1 (6 bases). The part of the CDR3 DNA that was read is TGTGCCAGCAGCTTAGCCTCAGGGGTAATTTGGTATGGC. Its translation: CASSLASGVIWYG. The entire CDR3 is CASSLASGVIWYGYTF.